This TCR beta chain was captured in a study of T-cell reconstitution after alpha-beta-depleted transplantation in children. Study-wide points: As was reported, about two months after transplant, alpha-beta T cells came from several hundred expanded graft clones. A year post-transplant, T-cell counts and diversity derived mostly from newly produced T cells. For some patients, TCRbeta diversity was high at day 60 because of recipient T cells and thymic progenitors that survived.

The authors prepared the TCRbeta library with unique molecular identifiers. TCRdb recomputed calls from the PCR reads with MiXCR, one row per CDR3 protein. The sample lists some 200,000 distinct CDR3 sequences, roughly a tenth occurring once. This clonotype was recorded at least ten times. The target antigen is unknown. The sequence derives from a child under two years old with acute myeloid leukemia, due to receive a stem cell transplant. Sequences were derived from PBMCs, sampled before TCRalphabeta/CD19-depleted stem cell transplant.

In DNA form, the CDR3 reads TGTGCCAGCAGCGCGACTAGCGCCATTCAGTACTTC. Amino acids: CASSATSAIQYF. This chain connects TRBV7-2 to TRBJ2-4, with 8 positions matching TRBD2. Looked up from germline, CDR1 is SGHTA and CDR2 is FQGNSA. Trimming at V came to 5 bases and at J to 9 bases, leaving 3 bases not matched to a gene. The CDR3 runs to 12 residues.